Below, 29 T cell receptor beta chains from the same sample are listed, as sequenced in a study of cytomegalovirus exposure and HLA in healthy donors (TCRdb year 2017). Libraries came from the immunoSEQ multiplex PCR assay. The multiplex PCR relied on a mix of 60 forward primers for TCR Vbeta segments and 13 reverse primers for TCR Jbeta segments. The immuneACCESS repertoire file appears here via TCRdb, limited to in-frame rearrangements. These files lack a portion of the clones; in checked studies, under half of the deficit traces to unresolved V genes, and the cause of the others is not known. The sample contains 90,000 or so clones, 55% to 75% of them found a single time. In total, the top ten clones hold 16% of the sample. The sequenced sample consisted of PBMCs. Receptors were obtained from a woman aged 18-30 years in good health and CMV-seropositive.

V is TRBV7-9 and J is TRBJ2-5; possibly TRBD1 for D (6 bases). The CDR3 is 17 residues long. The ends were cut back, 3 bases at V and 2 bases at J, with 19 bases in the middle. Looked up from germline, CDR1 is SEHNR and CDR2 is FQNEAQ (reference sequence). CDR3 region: CASSLWGQGSGQETQYF. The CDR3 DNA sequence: TGTGCCAGCAGCTTGTGGGGCCAGGGGTCTGGGCAAGAGACCCAGTACTTC.

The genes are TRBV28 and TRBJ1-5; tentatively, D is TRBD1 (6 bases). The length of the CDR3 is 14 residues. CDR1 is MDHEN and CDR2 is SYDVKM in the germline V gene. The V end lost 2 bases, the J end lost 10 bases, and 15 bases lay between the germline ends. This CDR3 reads CASSLRTALGPQHF. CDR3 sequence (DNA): TGTGCCAGCAGTTTAAGGACAGCCTTGGGCCCCCAGCATTTT.

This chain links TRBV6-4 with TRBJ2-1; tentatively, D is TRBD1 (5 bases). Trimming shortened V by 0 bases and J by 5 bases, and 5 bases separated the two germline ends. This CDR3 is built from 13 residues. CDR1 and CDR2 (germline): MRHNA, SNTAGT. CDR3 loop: CASSDSDNNEQFF. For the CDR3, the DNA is TGTGCCAGCAGTGACTCGGACAACAATGAGCAGTTCTTC.

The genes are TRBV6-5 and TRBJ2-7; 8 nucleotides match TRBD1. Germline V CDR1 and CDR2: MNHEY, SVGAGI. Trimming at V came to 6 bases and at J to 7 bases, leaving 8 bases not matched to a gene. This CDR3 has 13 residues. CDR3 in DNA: TGTGCCAGCAGATCGACAGGGGTGGGGGAGCAGTACTTC. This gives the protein CASRSTGVGEQYF.

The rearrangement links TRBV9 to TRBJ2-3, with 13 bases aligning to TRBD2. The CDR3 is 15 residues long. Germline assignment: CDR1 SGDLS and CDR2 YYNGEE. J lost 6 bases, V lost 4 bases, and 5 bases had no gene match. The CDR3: CASSPQTSGRDTQYF. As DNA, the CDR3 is TGTGCCAGCAGCCCGCAGACTAGCGGGAGGGATACGCAGTATTTT. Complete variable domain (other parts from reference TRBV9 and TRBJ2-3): DSGVTQTPKHLITATGQRVTLRCSPRSGDLSVYWYQQSLDQGLQFLIQYYNGEERAKGNILERFSAQQFPDLHSELNLSSLELGDSALYFCASSPQTSGRDTQYFGPGTRLTVL.

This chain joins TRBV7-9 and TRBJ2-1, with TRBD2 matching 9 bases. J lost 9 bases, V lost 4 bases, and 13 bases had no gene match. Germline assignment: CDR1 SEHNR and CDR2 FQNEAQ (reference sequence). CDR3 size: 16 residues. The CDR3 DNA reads TGTGCCAGCAGCTCCTATAGCGGGGGTGCCGGGGGTGAGCAGTTCTTC. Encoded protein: CASSSYSGGAGGEQFF.

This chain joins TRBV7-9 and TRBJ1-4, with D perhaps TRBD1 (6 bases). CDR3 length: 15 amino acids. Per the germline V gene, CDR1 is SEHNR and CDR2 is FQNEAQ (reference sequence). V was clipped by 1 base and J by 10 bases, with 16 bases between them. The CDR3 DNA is TGTGCCAGCAGCTTAGAAAGGCAGGGGAGGGGAAAACTGTTTTTT. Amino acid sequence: CASSLERQGRGKLFF.

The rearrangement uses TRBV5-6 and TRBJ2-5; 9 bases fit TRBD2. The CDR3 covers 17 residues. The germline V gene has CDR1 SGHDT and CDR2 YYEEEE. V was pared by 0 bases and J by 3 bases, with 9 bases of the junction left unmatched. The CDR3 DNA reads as TGTGCCAGCAGCTTGGGAATAGCGGGGGAGGGGAAAGAGACCCAGTACTTC. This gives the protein CASSLGIAGEGKETQYF.

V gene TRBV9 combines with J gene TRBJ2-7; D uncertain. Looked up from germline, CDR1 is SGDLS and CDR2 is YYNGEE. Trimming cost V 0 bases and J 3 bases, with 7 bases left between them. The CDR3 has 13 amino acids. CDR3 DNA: TGTGCCAGCAGCGTAGGTCCCCACTACGAGCAGTACTTC. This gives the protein CASSVGPHYEQYF.

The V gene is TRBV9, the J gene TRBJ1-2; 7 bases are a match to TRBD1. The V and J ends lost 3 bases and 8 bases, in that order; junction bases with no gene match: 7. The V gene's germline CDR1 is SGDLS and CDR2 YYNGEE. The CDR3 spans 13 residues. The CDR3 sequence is CASSGDRVGGYTF. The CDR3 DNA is TGTGCCAGCAGCGGTGACAGGGTGGGAGGCTACACCTTC.

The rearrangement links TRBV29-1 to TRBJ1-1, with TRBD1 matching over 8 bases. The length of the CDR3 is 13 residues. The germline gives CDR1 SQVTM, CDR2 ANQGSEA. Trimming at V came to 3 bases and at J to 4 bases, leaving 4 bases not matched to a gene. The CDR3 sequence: CSVDSQGGTEAFF. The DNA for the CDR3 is TGCAGCGTTGATTCACAGGGGGGCACTGAAGCTTTCTTT. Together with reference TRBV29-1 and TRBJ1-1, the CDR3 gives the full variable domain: SAVISQKPSRDICQRGTSLTIQCQVDSQVTMMFWYRQQPGQSLTLIATANQGSEATYESGFVIDKFPISRPNLTFSTLTVSNMSPEDSSIYLCSVDSQGGTEAFFGQGTRLTVV.

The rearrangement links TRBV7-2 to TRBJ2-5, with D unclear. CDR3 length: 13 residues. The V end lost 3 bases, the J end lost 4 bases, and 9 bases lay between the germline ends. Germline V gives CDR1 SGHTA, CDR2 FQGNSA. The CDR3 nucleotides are TGTGCCAGCAGCTTTGAAATCGGAGAGACCCAGTACTTC. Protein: CASSFEIGETQYF. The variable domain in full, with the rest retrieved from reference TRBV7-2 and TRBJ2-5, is GAGVSQSPSNKVTEKGKDVELRCDPISGHTALYWYRQSLGQGLEFLIYFQGNSAPDKSGLPSDRFSAERTGGSVSTLTIQRTQQEDSAVYLCASSFEIGETQYFGPGTRLLVL.

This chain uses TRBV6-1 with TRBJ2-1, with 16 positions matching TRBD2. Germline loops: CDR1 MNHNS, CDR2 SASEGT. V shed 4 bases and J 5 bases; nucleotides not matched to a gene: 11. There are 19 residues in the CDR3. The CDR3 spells CASSGAPPGLAGGDNEQFF. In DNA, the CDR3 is TGTGCCAGCAGTGGAGCCCCTCCGGGACTAGCGGGGGGGGACAATGAGCAGTTCTTC.

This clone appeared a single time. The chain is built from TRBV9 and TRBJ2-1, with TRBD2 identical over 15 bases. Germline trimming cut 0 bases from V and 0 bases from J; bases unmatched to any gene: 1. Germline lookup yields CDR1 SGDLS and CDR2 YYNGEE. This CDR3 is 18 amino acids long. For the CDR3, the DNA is TGTGCCAGCAGCGTAGGGACTAGCGGGGGGGCCTCCTACAATGAGCAGTTCTTC. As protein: CASSVGTSGGASYNEQFF.

The DNA of the CDR3 is TGTGCCAGCAGTACCGGACTAGCGGACAACAATGAGCAGTTCTTC. This translates into CASSTGLADNNEQFF. The J gene is TRBJ2-1, the V gene TRBV6-1; 10 positions agree with TRBD2. V dropped 5 bases and J dropped 5; count of bases not matched to a gene: 6. The CDR3 sequence is 15 residues long. The germline V gene encodes CDR1 MNHNS and CDR2 SASEGT.

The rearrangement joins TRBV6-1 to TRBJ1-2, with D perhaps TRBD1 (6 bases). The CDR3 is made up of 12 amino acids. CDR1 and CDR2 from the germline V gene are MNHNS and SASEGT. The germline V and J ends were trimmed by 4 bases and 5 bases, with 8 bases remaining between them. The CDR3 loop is CASSGTGYGYTF. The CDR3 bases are TGTGCCAGCAGTGGAACAGGGTATGGCTACACCTTC.

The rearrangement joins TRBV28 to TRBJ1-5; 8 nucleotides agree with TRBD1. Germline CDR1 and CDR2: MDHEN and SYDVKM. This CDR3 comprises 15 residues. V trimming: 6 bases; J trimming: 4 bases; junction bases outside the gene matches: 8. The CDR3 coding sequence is TGTGCCAGCAGGGACAGGGAAGTAGGTAATCAGCCCCAGCATTTT. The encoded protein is CASRDREVGNQPQHF.

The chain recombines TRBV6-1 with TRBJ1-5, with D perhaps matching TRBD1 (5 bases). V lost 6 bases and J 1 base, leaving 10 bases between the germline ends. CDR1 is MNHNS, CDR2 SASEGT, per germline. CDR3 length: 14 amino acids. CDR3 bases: TGTGCCAGCAGGATGGGGGGAAGCAATCAGCCCCAGCATTTT. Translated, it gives CASRMGGSNQPQHF.

CDR3 DNA: TGTGCCAGCAGGGACTGGACTAGCGGGGTTGAGCAGTTCTTC. This sequence encodes CASRDWTSGVEQFF. The V and J genes are TRBV2 and TRBJ2-1; TRBD2 agrees at 12 bases. The V segment lost 6 bases and the J segment 9 bases; nucleotides outside the gene matches: 6. This CDR3 comprises 14 residues. Germline CDR1 reads SNHLY; CDR2 reads FYNNEI.

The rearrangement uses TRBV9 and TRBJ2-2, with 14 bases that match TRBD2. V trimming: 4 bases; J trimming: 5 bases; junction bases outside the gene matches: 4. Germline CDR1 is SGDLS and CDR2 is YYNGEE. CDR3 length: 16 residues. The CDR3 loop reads CASSLGLAGGTGELFF. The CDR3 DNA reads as TGTGCCAGCAGCTTAGGACTAGCGGGAGGAACCGGGGAGCTGTTTTTT.

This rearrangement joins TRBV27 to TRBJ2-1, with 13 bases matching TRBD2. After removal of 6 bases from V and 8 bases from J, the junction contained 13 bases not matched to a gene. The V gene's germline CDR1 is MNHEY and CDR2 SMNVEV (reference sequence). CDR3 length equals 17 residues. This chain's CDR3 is CASSRQGLAGAGYEQFF. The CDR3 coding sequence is TGTGCCAGCAGCCGTCAAGGACTAGCGGGAGCGGGGTATGAGCAGTTCTTC.

The CDR3 loop is CASSPGIGKPQHF. CDR3 bases: TGTGCCAGCAGTCCGGGGATTGGGAAGCCCCAGCATTTT. This chain uses TRBV7-9 with TRBJ1-5; D is unclear. This CDR3 contains 13 residues. Deletions cut 6 bases from V and 8 bases from J, with 14 bases between. Germline loops: CDR1 SEHNR, CDR2 FQNEAQ (reference sequence).

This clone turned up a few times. This CDR3 is CASSPEAIYNEQFF. The CDR3 DNA is TGCGCCAGCAGCCCAGAGGCAATCTACAATGAGCAGTTCTTC. V and J are TRBV4-3 and TRBJ2-1; D call uncertain. CDR3 size: 14 residues. CDR1 and CDR2 (germline): LGHNA, YSLEER. V was shortened by 4 bases and J by 3 bases, with 10 bases between the two germline ends.

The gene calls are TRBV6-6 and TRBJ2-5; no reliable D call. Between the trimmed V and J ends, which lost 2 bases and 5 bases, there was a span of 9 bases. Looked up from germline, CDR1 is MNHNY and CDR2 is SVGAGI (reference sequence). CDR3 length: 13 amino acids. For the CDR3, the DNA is TGTGCCAGCAGTTACAGAATTGCGGAGACCCAGTACTTC. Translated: CASSYRIAETQYF.

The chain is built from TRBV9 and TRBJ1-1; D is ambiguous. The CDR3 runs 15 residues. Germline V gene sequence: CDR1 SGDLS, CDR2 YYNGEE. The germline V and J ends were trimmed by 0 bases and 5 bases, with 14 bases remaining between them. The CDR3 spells CASSVAMGVGTEAFF. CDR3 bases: TGTGCCAGCAGCGTAGCTATGGGAGTGGGGACTGAAGCTTTCTTT.

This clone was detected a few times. Here the CDR3 reads CASSPSGTFNEQFF. CDR3 bases: TGTGCCAGCAGCCCCAGCGGGACCTTTAATGAGCAGTTCTTC. J is TRBJ2-1 and V is TRBV7-9; 7 nucleotides line up with TRBD2. There are 14 residues in the CDR3. The germline CDR1 and CDR2 sequences are SEHNR and FQNEAQ (reference sequence). V gave up 5 bases and J gave up 7 bases; unmatched junction bases: 8.

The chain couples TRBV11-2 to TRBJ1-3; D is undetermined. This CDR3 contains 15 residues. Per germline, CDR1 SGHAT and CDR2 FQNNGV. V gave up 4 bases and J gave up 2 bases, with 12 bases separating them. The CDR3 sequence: CASSSGKIAGNTIYF. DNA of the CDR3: TGTGCCAGCAGCTCCGGGAAAATCGCTGGAAACACCATATATTTT.

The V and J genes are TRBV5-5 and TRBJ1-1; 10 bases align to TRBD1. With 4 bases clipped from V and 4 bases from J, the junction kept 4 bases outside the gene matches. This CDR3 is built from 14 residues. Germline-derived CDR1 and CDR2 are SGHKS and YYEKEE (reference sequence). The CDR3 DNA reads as TGTGCCAGCAGCCCCGGGACAGGGGTCACTGAAGCTTTCTTT. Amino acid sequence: CASSPGTGVTEAFF.

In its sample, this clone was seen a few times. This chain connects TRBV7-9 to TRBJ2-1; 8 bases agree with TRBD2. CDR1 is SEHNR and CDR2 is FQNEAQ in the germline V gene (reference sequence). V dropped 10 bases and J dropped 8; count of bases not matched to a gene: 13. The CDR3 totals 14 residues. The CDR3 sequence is CATDTSGNWDEQFF. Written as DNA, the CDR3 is TGTGCCACCGACACTAGCGGCAATTGGGATGAGCAGTTCTTC.